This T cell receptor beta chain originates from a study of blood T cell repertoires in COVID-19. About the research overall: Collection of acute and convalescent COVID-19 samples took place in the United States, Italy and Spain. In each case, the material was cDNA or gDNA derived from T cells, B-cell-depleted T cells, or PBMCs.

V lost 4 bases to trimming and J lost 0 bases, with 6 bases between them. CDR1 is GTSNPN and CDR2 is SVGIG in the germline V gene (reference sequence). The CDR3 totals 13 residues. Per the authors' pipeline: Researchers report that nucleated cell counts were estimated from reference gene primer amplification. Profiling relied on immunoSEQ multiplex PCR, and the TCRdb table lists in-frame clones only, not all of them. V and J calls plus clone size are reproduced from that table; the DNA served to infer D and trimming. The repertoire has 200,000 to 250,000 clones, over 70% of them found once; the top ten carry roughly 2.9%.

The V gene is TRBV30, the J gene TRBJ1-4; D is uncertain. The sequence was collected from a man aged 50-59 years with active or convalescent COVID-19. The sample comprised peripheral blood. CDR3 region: CAWTLATNEKLFF. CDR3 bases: TGTGCCTGGACCCTAGCAACTAATGAAAAACTGTTTTTT.